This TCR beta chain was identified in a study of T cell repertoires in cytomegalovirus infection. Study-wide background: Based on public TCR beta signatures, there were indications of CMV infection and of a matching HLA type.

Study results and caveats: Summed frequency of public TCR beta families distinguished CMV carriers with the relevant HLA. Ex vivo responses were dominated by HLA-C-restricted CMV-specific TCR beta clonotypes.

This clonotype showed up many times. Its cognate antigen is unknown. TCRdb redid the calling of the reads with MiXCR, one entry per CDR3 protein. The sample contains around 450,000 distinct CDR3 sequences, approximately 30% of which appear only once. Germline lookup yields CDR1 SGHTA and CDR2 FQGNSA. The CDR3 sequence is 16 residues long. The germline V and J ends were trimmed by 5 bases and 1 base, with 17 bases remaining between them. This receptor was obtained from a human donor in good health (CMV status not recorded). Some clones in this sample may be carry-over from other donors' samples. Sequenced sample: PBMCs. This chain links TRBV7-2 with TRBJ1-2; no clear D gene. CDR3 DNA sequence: TGTGCCAGCAGCCCATGGGCCCGGACCGTTAACTATGGCTACACCTTC. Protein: CASSPWARTVNYGYTF.